Below, 26 T cell receptor beta chains from the same sample are listed, as sequenced in a study of cytomegalovirus exposure and HLA in healthy donors. Sequencing was performed with immunoSEQ multiplex PCR; in TCRdb, only in-frame clones are kept and a portion is missing. This table has under 250,000 clones, about 87% appearing once. The sample taken for sequencing was PBMCs. The receptors were sampled from a man aged 18-30 years in good health and CMV-seronegative.

This chain connects TRBV9 to TRBJ1-6; D is uncertain. The V gene lost 0 bases and the J gene lost 10 bases, with 8 bases spanning the gap. Germline CDR1 reads SGDLS; CDR2 reads YYNGEE. The CDR3 loop spans 13 amino acids. The CDR3 sequence is CASSVVEESPLHF. In DNA form, the CDR3 reads TGTGCCAGCAGCGTAGTAGAGGAATCACCCCTCCACTTT.

The V gene is TRBV2, the J gene TRBJ2-7; D is possibly TRBD2 (6 bases). Germline values: CDR1 SNHLY, CDR2 FYNNEI. The CDR3 is made up of 15 amino acids. V lost 4 bases, J lost 0 bases, and 13 bases lay in between. The CDR3 coding sequence is TGTGCCAGCAGTGTCTCGGGACTTCTCTCCTACGAGCAGTACTTC. Residues: CASSVSGLLSYEQYF.

The genes are TRBV7-6 and TRBJ2-2, with 12 bases identical to TRBD2. The CDR3 length is 17 residues. Germline V gene data show CDR1 as SGHVS and CDR2 as FNYEAQ. Trimming removed 5 bases from V and 5 bases from J; junction bases left unmatched: 9. The CDR3 protein is CASSARLAGEATGELFF. The CDR3 DNA is TGTGCCAGCAGCGCCCGACTAGCGGGAGAAGCGACCGGGGAGCTGTTTTTT.

The V and J genes are TRBV5-1 and TRBJ2-7, with 7 bases matching TRBD1. J was trimmed by 5 bases and V by 1 base; bases with no gene match: 6. CDR3 length equals 14 residues. Germline CDR1 is SGHRS and CDR2 is YFSETQ. In nucleotides, the CDR3 is TGCGCCAGCAGCTTGCAGGCAGGGGGAGACGAGCAGTACTTC. Its translation: CASSLQAGGDEQYF. Combining the CDR3 with reference TRBV5-1 and TRBJ2-7 gives the whole variable domain KAGVTQTPRYLIKTRGQQVTLSCSPISGHRSVSWYQQTPGQGLQFLFEYFSETQRNKGNFPGRFSGRQFSNSRSEMNVSTLELGDSALYLCASSLQAGGDEQYFGPGTRLTVT.

V is TRBV28 and J is TRBJ2-3, with TRBD1 matching 9 bases. V shed 5 bases and J 3 bases; nucleotides not matched to a gene: 6. Looked up from germline, CDR1 is MDHEN and CDR2 is SYDVKM. The CDR3 is 15 residues long. The CDR3 region has the DNA TGTGCCAGCAGTCGTCCCGGGACAGGGACAGATACGCAGTATTTT. It yields the protein CASSRPGTGTDTQYF.

The CDR3 nucleotides are TGCGCCAGCAGCCAGGACAGGGGGGTATCAGATACGCAGTATTTT. As protein: CASSQDRGVSDTQYF. The chain is built from TRBV4-3 and TRBJ2-3; TRBD1 agrees at 10 bases. The junction had 4 bases not matched to a gene; V was cut back by 3 bases and J by 4 bases. In germline, CDR1 is LGHNA, CDR2 YSLEER. The CDR3 length is 15 residues.

This chain connects TRBV19 to TRBJ2-2, with D maybe TRBD1 (6 bases). The germline gives CDR1 LNHDA, CDR2 SQIVND (reference sequence). The CDR3 has 16 amino acids. The CDR3 nucleotides are TGTTCAGGGGCCCCTAGGGAAGGTATTGTCACCGGGGAGCTGTTTTTT. Encoded protein: CSGAPREGIVTGELFF.

The V gene is TRBV6-6, the J gene TRBJ2-7; maybe TRBD2 (5 bases). The V gene lost 0 bases and the J gene lost 7 bases, with 13 bases spanning the gap. The CDR3 consists of 14 residues. The germline CDR1 and CDR2 sequences are MNHNY and SVGAGI (reference sequence). This CDR3 is CASSYSQEPGEQYF. The CDR3 DNA follows: TGTGCCAGCAGTTACTCTCAGGAGCCGGGGGAGCAGTACTTC.

This clone was seen at least ten times. The chain is built from TRBV7-9 and TRBJ2-5, with a weak D call TRBD2 (6 bases). The V end lost 3 bases, the J end lost 5 bases, and 13 bases lay between the germline ends. Germline V gene sequence: CDR1 SEHNR, CDR2 FQNEAQ (reference sequence). The CDR3 is 14 amino acids. The CDR3 here is CASSLGEVWETQYF. In nucleotides, the CDR3 is TGTGCCAGCAGCTTGGGGGAGGTCTGGGAGACCCAGTACTTC.

This rearrangement joins TRBV29-1 to TRBJ1-2, with D perhaps matching TRBD1 (6 bases). There are 12 residues in the CDR3. V was clipped by 1 base and J by 7 bases, with 10 bases between them. CDR1 SQVTM and CDR2 ANQGSEA come from the germline V gene. Here the CDR3 reads CSVEARGAGYTF. The CDR3 DNA reads as TGCAGCGTTGAAGCCCGGGGGGCTGGCTACACCTTC.

CDR3: CASSIPGQVSNEQFF. As DNA, the CDR3 is TGTGCCAGTAGTATACCGGGACAGGTTTCTAATGAGCAGTTCTTC. The chain joins TRBV19 to TRBJ2-1, with 8 bases aligning to TRBD1. Germline trimming cut 2 bases from V and 7 bases from J; bases unmatched to any gene: 7. CDR3 length: 15 amino acids. Germline V gene sequence: CDR1 LNHDA, CDR2 SQIVND (reference sequence).

The chain is built from TRBV28 and TRBJ2-7; TRBD1 is a possible D gene (5 bases). Germline V gene lookup returns CDR1 MDHEN and CDR2 SYDVKM. V gave up 5 bases and J gave up 0 bases, with 11 bases separating them. The CDR3 contains 14 residues. The CDR3 spells CASSTNRNSYEQYF. CDR3 in DNA: TGTGCCAGCAGTACAAACAGGAACTCCTACGAGCAGTACTTC.

The chain carries TRBV28 and TRBJ2-4; possibly TRBD2 for D (6 bases). Germline CDR1 MDHEN, CDR2 SYDVKM. The V end lost 2 bases, the J end lost 8 bases, and 10 bases lay between the germline ends. The CDR3 consists of 13 residues. CDR3 nucleotide sequence: TGTGCCAGCAGTTTAGTAGGGGAGGACATTCAGTACTTC. Translating gives CASSLVGEDIQYF.

The J gene is TRBJ2-2, the V gene TRBV27; D gene ambiguous. V was pared by 6 bases and J by 0 bases, with 8 bases between. The germline V gene encodes CDR1 MNHEY and CDR2 SMNVEV (reference sequence). The CDR3 spans 14 residues. As DNA, the CDR3 is TGTGCCAGCAGCCGAGCCGCGAACACCGGGGAGCTGTTTTTT. Amino acid sequence: CASSRAANTGELFF.

This sequence joins TRBV28 and TRBJ2-7, with 8 bases aligning to TRBD1. The V gene end was trimmed by 4 bases and the J gene end by 2 bases; junction bases not matched to a gene: 4. Germline V CDR1 and CDR2: MDHEN, SYDVKM. This CDR3 is built from 14 residues. For the CDR3, the DNA is TGTGCCAGCAGTTCCCAGGGGGCGGCCTACGAGCAGTACTTC. It encodes CASSSQGAAYEQYF. The variable domain in full, with the rest retrieved from reference TRBV28 and TRBJ2-7, is DVKVTQSSRYLVKRTGEKVFLECVQDMDHENMFWYRQDPGLGLRLIYFSYDVKMKEKGDIPEGYSVSREKKERFSLILESASTNQTSMYLCASSSQGAAYEQYFGPGTRLTVT.

The chain uses TRBV27 and TRBJ2-7, with TRBD1 matching over 7 bases. The CDR3 has 12 residues. Losses at the gene ends were 1 base for V and 7 bases for J; bases not matched to a gene: 1. Germline-derived CDR1 and CDR2 are MNHEY and SMNVEV (reference sequence). CDR3 residues: CASSLLGQEQYF. The CDR3 nucleotides read TGTGCCAGCAGTTTATTGGGACAGGAGCAGTACTTC.

This clone was observed a single time. The V gene is TRBV5-5, the J gene TRBJ1-2; TRBD1 might be the D (5 bases). V was trimmed by 0 bases and J by 6 bases, leaving 6 bases between them. This CDR3 has 12 residues. In germline, CDR1 is SGHKS, CDR2 YYEKEE (reference sequence). The CDR3 here is CASSLVGDGYTF. The CDR3 DNA is TGTGCCAGCAGCTTGGTAGGGGATGGCTACACCTTC.

This sequence joins TRBV5-4 and TRBJ1-1; 7 positions match TRBD1. V was clipped by 4 bases and J by 5 bases; unmatched bases: 11. This CDR3 has 15 amino acids. The germline CDR1 and CDR2 sequences are SGHNT and YYREEE (reference sequence). CDR3 sequence: CASSAATGPVTEAFF. The CDR3, as DNA: TGTGCCAGCAGCGCCGCGACAGGGCCCGTGACTGAAGCTTTCTTT.

This chain joins TRBV5-1 and TRBJ2-5; 7 nucleotides align to TRBD1. CDR1 and CDR2 (germline): SGHRS, YFSETQ. Unmatched junction bases numbered 6, after V lost 2 bases and J lost 2 bases. This CDR3 spans 15 amino acids. CDR3 region: CASSLLGTAQETQYF. Here the CDR3 DNA reads TGCGCCAGCAGCTTATTAGGGACAGCTCAAGAGACCCAGTACTTC.

The chain combines TRBV11-2 with TRBJ2-5; D call uncertain. The CDR3 has 13 residues. The germline V gene encodes CDR1 SGHAT and CDR2 FQNNGV. The ends were cut back, 6 bases at V and 2 bases at J, with 10 bases in the middle. The CDR3 protein is CASRLLRQETQYF. The CDR3 DNA sequence: TGTGCCAGCAGGCTGCTCAGACAAGAGACCCAGTACTTC. The complete variable domain, with remaining parts taken from reference TRBV11-2 and TRBJ2-5, reads EAGVAQSPRYKIIEKRQSVAFWCNPISGHATLYWYQQILGQGPKLLIQFQNNGVVDDSQLPKDRFSAERLKGVDSTLKIQPAKLEDSAVYLCASRLLRQETQYFGPGTRLLVL.

The chain recombines TRBV19 with TRBJ1-2; D not resolved. With 7 bases removed from V and 5 bases from J, the gap between germline ends came to 8 bases. Looked up from germline, CDR1 is LNHDA and CDR2 is SQIVND (reference sequence). The CDR3 is 11 residues long. CDR3 loop: CASMESYGYTF. The CDR3 DNA reads as TGTGCCAGTATGGAGAGTTATGGCTACACCTTC.

The chain is built from TRBV18 and TRBJ1-2; weak D call: TRBD1 (6 bases). The CDR3 consists of 14 residues. Trimming shortened V by 2 bases and J by 5 bases, and 12 bases separated the two germline ends. Germline CDR1 and CDR2: KGHSH and LQKENI. CDR3 nucleotides: TGTGCCAGCTCACCAGGGGGCGCGCAGTATGGCTACACCTTC. Residues: CASSPGGAQYGYTF.

The chain links TRBV18 to TRBJ1-1; 9 bases fit TRBD1. Germline values: CDR1 KGHSH, CDR2 LQKENI. The CDR3 is 15 residues long. V lost 1 base to trimming and J lost 5 bases; unmatched junction nucleotides: 5. The CDR3 nucleotides read TGTGCCAGCTCACCACTCGACAGGGGGGTTACTGAAGCTTTCTTT. Protein product: CASSPLDRGVTEAFF.

The V gene is TRBV11-2, the J gene TRBJ1-3; D remains ambiguous. The germline V and J ends were trimmed by 5 bases and 4 bases, with 21 bases remaining between them. The CDR3 loop spans 17 amino acids. Per the germline V gene, CDR1 is SGHAT and CDR2 is FQNNGV. The CDR3 DNA reads TGTGCCAGCAGCCCCCAGAGAGCCCACCGAGGCGGAAACACCATATATTTT. It specifies CASSPQRAHRGGNTIYF.

J is TRBJ2-7 and V is TRBV19, with D possibly matching TRBD1 (6 bases). The CDR3 totals 14 residues. V dropped 5 bases and J dropped 5 bases, with 16 bases sitting between them. Germline V gene lookup returns CDR1 LNHDA and CDR2 SQIVND (reference sequence). The CDR3 here is CASSLTQGRDEQYF. The CDR3 region has the DNA TGTGCCAGTAGTCTCACCCAGGGGCGGGACGAGCAGTACTTC.

This chain links TRBV6-6 with TRBJ1-5; TRBD1 matches at 8 bases. Germline CDR1 reads MNHNY; CDR2 reads SVGAGI (reference sequence). V lost 5 bases and J lost 10; bases outside the gene matches: 13. This CDR3 is 15 amino acids long. This chain's CDR3 is CASSQDRATSAPQHF. As DNA, the CDR3 is TGTGCCAGCAGTCAGGACAGGGCTACATCAGCTCCCCAGCATTTT.